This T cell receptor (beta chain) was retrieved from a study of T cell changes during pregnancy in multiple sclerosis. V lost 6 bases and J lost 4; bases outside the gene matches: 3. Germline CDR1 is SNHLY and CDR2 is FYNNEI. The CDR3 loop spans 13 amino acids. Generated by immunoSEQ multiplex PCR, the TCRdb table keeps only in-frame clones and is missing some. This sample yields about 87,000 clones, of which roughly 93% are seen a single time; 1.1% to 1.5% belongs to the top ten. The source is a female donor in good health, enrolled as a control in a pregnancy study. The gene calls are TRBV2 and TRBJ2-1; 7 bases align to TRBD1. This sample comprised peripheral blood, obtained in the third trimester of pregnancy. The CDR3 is CASRKGQYNEQFF. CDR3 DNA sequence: TGTGCCAGCAGGAAGGGACAGTACAATGAGCAGTTCTTC.